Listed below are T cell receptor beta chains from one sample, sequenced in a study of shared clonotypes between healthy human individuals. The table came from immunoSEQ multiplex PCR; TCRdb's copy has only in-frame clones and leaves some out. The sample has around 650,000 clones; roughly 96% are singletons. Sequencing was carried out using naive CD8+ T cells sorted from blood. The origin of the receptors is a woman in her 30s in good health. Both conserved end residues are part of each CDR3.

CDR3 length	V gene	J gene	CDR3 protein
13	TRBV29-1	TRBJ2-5	CSIGGGGLETQYF
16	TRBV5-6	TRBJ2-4	CASSSYPGQGKNIQYF
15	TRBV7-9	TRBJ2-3	CASSPFSGSRGTQYF
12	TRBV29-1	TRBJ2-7	CSGGTSPYEQYF
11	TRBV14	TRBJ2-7	CASGEFYEQYF
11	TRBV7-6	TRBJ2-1	CASSTASRTFF
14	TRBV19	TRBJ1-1	CASRLGEGDTEAFF
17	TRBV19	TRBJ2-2	CASSIGSAGGPTGELFF
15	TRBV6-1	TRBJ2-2	CASSPRFGGSGELFF
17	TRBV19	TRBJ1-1	CASSTRQGRVGNTEAFF
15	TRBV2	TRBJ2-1	CASSEGQGARNEQFF
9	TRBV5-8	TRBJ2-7	CASGYEQYF
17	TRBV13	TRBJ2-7	CASSLVETGGGSYEQYF
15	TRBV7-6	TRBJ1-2	CASSLGRGMGYGYTF
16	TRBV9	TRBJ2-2	CASSPPGQGTSGELFF
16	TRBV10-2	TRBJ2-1	CASSDGRLLSYNEQFF
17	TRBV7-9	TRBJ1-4	CASSFLNPGLLGGKLFF
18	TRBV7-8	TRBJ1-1	CASSLIRLDRSMNTEAFF
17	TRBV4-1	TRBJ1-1	CASSQGGPGLVNTEAFF
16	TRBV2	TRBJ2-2	CASRPGLAGHTGELFF
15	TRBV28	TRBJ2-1	CASRSRTSSYNEQFF
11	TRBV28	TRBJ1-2	CASERLDGYTF
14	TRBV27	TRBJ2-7	CATRTETGAHEQYF
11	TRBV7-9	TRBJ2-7	CASSPSYEQYF
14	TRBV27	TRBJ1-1	CASSSSGAHTEAFF
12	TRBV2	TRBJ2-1	CASRRTEYEQFF
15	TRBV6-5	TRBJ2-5	CARCGGGRSKETQYF
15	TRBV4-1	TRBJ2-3	CASSPRRTATDTQYF
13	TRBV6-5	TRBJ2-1	CASSYTGENEQFF